These 6 T cell receptor beta chains were all obtained from the same sample, sequenced in a study of vaccination and CD4 T cells after COVID-19. These receptors have no identified antigens. Treatment described: approximately 9-day PBMC culture with coronavirus spike peptide pools or control peptides (ViraFEST assay). The Oncomine TCR Beta short-read assay generated sequence data from the DNA of cultured CD4+ T cells. TCRdb re-derived calls from the PCR reads in MiXCR, one entry per CDR3 protein. The sample has about 15,000 distinct CDR3 sequences, about 55% seen once. The sample was CD4+ T cells from blood, cultured in vitro. Receptors were obtained from a human donor who had recovered from COVID-19.

The sample holds a few counts of this clonotype. The chain combines TRBV24-1 with TRBJ1-5; D may be TRBD1 (5 bases). V was clipped by 6 bases and J by 0 bases, with 11 bases between them. The CDR3 has 15 residues. The germline gives CDR1 KGHDR, CDR2 SFDVKD. The CDR3 DNA follows: TGTGCCACCAGTTCAGGGTTATATAGCAATCAGCCCCAGCATTTT. It codes for CATSSGLYSNQPQHF.

V is TRBV6-5 and J is TRBJ1-1; D is possibly TRBD1 (6 bases). This CDR3 is built from 16 residues. CDR1 MNHEY and CDR2 SVGAGI come from the germline V gene. V was pared by 2 bases and J by 2 bases, with 15 bases between. The CDR3 DNA is TGTGCCAGCAGTTACCTCTTCGGGGGGCTTAACACTGAAGCTTTCTTT. Encoded protein: CASSYLFGGLNTEAFF.

The chain employs TRBV28 and TRBJ2-1, with D uncertain. The CDR3 consists of 12 residues. Between the trimmed V and J ends, which lost 3 bases and 4 bases, there was a span of 4 bases. Per germline, CDR1 MDHEN and CDR2 SYDVKM. The CDR3 loop is CASSLEYNEQFF. As DNA, the CDR3 is TGTGCCAGCAGTTTGGAGTACAATGAGCAGTTCTTC.

This chain connects TRBV6-2 or TRBV6-3 to TRBJ2-3, with TRBD2 identical over 7 bases. The V and J ends lost 4 bases and 9 bases, in that order; junction bases with no gene match: 19. CDR1 and CDR2 from the germline V gene are MNHEY and SVGEGT. CDR3 length equals 17 residues. This CDR3 reads CASSSPPGLLGRMTQYF. CDR3 nucleotides: TGTGCCAGCAGTTCTCCACCGGGACTACTCGGGAGAATGACGCAGTATTTT.

The chain carries TRBV10-3 and TRBJ2-6; the D is unclear. Trimming removed 5 bases from V and 1 base from J, with 15 bases in between. This CDR3 has 17 amino acids. CDR1 and CDR2 from the germline V gene are ENHRY and SYGVKD. CDR3 amino acids: CAISTPTESSGANVLTF. Written as DNA, the CDR3 is TGTGCCATCAGTACCCCCACGGAATCGTCTGGGGCCAACGTCCTGACTTTC.

This sequence joins TRBV20-1 and TRBJ2-1; D is perhaps TRBD2 (5 bases). This CDR3 comprises 14 residues. Between the trimmed V and J ends, which lost 6 bases and 2 bases, there was a span of 14 bases. The germline CDR1 and CDR2 sequences are DFQATT and SNEGSKA (reference sequence). The CDR3 loop is CSADTRLPYNEQFF. The CDR3 DNA reads TGCAGTGCCGATACTAGGCTTCCCTACAATGAGCAGTTCTTC.